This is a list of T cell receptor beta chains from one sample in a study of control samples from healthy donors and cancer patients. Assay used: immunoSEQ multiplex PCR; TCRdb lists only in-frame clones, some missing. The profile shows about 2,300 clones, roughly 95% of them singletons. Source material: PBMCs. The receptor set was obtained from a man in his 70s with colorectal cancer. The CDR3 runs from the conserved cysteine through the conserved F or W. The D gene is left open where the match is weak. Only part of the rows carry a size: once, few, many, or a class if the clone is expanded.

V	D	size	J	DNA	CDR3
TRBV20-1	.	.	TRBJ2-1	TGCAGTGCTAGTGACCTGGGTAAAAGTCACAATGAGCAGTTCTTC	CSASDLGKSHNEQFF
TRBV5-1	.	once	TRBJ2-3	TGCGCCAGCAGCTTGCCAGAGACAGATACGCAGTATTTT	CASSLPETDTQYF
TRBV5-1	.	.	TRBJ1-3	TGCGCCAGCCGCCCGGGATCCCTTATGGGCACCATATATTTT	CASRPGSLMGTIYF
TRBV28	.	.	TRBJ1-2	TGTGCCAGCAGTTTTCTCTATGGCTACACCTTC	CASSFLYGYTF
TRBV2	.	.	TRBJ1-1	TGTGCCAGCACCCCAGACAGGACCGTCTCAGCTTTCTTT	CASTPDRTVSAFF
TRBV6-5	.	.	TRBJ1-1	TGTGCCAGCAGTTACTTTGAGAGAGGAACTGAAGCTTTCTTT	CASSYFERGTEAFF
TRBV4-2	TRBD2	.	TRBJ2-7	TGTGCCAGCAGCCAAGGCGGGACTAGCTCCTACGAGCAGTACTTC	CASSQGGTSSYEQYF
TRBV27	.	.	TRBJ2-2	TGTGCCAGCAGTTTAGAGAACACCGGGGAGCTGTTTTTT	CASSLENTGELFF
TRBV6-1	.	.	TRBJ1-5	TGTGCCAGCAGTGAATTGGGAAGGGGTGGTCAGCCCCAGCATTTT	CASSELGRGGQPQHF
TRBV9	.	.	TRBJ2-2	TGTGCCAGCAGCGCGGGAGTCGGGGAGCTGTTTTTT	CASSAGVGELFF
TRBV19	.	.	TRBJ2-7	TGTGCCAGTAGTATAGCGGCGGAGAGCTCCTACGAGCAGTACTTC	CASSIAAESSYEQYF
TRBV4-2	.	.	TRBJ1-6	TGTGCCAGCAGCATCGGACGCGCGGATAATTCACCCCTCCACTTT	CASSIGRADNSPLHF
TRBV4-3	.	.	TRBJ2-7	TGCGCCAGCAGCCAAGTAGGCAGGGGAGAACCCTACGAGCAGTACTTC	CASSQVGRGEPYEQYF
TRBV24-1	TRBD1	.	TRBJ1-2	TGTGCCACCAGCCAGGGGGACTATGGCTACACCTTC	CATSQGDYGYTF
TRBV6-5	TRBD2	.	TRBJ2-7	TGTGCCAGCAGTTACGGGTCTAGCGGGAACTACGAGCAGTACTTC	CASSYGSSGNYEQYF
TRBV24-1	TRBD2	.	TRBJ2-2	TGTGCCACCAGTGACCCTACCCTAGCGGGAGTTGTCACCGGGGAGCTGTTTTTT	CATSDPTLAGVVTGELFF
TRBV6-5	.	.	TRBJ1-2	TGTGCCAGCAGTTTCAATCAGGGCGGTGGCTACACCTTC	CASSFNQGGGYTF
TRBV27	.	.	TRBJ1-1	TGTGCCAGCAGTACCCTGACAGGCCTTGGTACTGAAGCTTTCTTT	CASSTLTGLGTEAFF
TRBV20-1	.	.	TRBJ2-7	TGCAGTGCTATTGAGGGCCCCTACGAGCAGTACTTC	CSAIEGPYEQYF
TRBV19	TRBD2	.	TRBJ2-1	TGTGCCAGTAGTGGACGGACTAGCGGGAGTGGTGGCTACAATGAGCAGTTCTTC	CASSGRTSGSGGYNEQFF
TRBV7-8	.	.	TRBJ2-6	TGTGCCAGCAGCTTAGGAGCAGGCACCTCTGGGGCCAACGTCCTGACTTTC	CASSLGAGTSGANVLTF
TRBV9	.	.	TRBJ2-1	TGTGCCAGCAGCGTTGGTAGCGCAAACAATGAGCAGTTCTTC	CASSVGSANNEQFF
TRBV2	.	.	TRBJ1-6	TGTGCCGGGGACGGAAATTCACCCCTCCACTTT	CAGDGNSPLHF
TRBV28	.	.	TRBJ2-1	TGTGCCAGCAGTTCTTGGACAGACAAGAACAATGAGCAGTTCTTC	CASSSWTDKNNEQFF
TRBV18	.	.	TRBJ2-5	TGTGCCAGCTCACCACCGGCCGGGAAGACCCAGTACTTC	CASSPPAGKTQYF
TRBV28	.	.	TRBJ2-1	TGTGCCAGCAGTTCGTCGTCCTCACCTGTTAGCTCCTACAATGAGCAGTTCTTC	CASSSSSSPVSSYNEQFF
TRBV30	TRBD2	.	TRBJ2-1	TGTGCCTGGAGTGTACGTCTAGCGGGAGGGCCTGTTCATGGTGAGCAGTTCTTC	CAWSVRLAGGPVHGEQFF
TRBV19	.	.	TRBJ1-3	TGTGCCAGTAGTAATCACCAGGCTGGAAACACCATATATTTT	CASSNHQAGNTIYF
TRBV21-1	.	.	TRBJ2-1	TGTGCCAGCAGCGACCGGGACAATGAGCAGTTCTTC	CASSDRDNEQFF
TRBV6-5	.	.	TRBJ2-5	TGTGCCAGCAGACAGTTCGAAGTGGGGCCCCAGTACTTC	CASRQFEVGPQYF
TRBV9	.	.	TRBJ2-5	TGTGCCAGCAGTAAATGGGGCACGGGACTCATACAAGAGACCCAGTACTTC	CASSKWGTGLIQETQYF
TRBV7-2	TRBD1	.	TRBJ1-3	TGTGCCAGCAGCTTAGTGGACAGGGGAAACACCATATATTTT	CASSLVDRGNTIYF
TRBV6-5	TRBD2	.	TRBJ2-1	TGTGCCAGCACCCGGCTAGCGGGCGGCTACAATGAGCAGTTCTTC	CASTRLAGGYNEQFF
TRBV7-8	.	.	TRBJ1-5	TGTGCCAGCAGCTTACCGACGGGGGCGAGGGGCAATCAGCCCCAGCATTTT	CASSLPTGARGNQPQHF
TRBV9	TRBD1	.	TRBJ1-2	TGTGCCAGCAGCGACGAGGGACAGCGAGGTTATGGCTACACCTTC	CASSDEGQRGYGYTF
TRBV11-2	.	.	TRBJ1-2	TGTGCCAGCAGCTTAGCCGGGGCAGGGGCAGGAGACTATGGCTACACCTTC	CASSLAGAGAGDYGYTF
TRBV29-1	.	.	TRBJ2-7	TGCAGCGTTGGCGGAGCCTACGAGCAGTACTTC	CSVGGAYEQYF
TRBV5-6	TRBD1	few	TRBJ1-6	TGTGCCAGCAGCACTGGACAGGGGGCGATCGGTTCACCCCTCCACTTT	CASSTGQGAIGSPLHF
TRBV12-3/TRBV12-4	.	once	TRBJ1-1	TGTGCCAGCAGTTTAATGGTCAGGGAAGCTTTCTTT	CASSLMVREAFF
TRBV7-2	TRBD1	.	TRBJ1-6	TGTGCCAGCACCCTACAGGGGGCCGACAATTCACCCCTCCACTTT	CASTLQGADNSPLHF
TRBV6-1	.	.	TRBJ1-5	TGTGCCAGCAGTGAAGCATCGGGGCCCAGGCCCCAGCATTTT	CASSEASGPRPQHF
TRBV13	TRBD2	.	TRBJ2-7	TGTGCCAGCAGTCGACTAGCGGGGAACTACGAGCAGTACTTC	CASSRLAGNYEQYF
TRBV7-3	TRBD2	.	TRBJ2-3	TGTGCCAGCAGCTTAATGGCGGGGGGGCCGAATACGCAGTATTTT	CASSLMAGGPNTQYF
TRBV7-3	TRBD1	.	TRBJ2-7	TGTGCCAGCAGCTCGGGACAGGGGGTTCACCACGAGCAGTACTTC	CASSSGQGVHHEQYF
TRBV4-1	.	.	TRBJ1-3	TGCGCCAGCAGCCAAGATCATCTGGCCCGTGGGTCTGGAAACACCATATATTTT	CASSQDHLARGSGNTIYF
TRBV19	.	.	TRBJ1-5	TGTGCCAGTAGGGTCAGGGGTCCGAGCAATCAGCCCCAGCATTTT	CASRVRGPSNQPQHF
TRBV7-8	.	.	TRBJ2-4	TGTGCCAGCAGCTTACTTGCCGGGAACATTCAGTACTTC	CASSLLAGNIQYF
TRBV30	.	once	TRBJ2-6	TGTGCCTGGATCAGACAAGGCCCCCCGAGGGCCAACGTCCTGACTTTC	CAWIRQGPPRANVLTF
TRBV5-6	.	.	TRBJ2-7	TGTGCCAGCAGCTTGGCCGGTGACTCCCCCAACGAGCAGTACTTC	CASSLAGDSPNEQYF
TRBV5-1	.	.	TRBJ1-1	TGCCCCACCAGACTTGACCGGGGGCGATGGGGGTTTGGAACTGAAGCTTTCTTT	CPTRLDRGRWGFGTEAFF
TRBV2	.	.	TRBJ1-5	TGTGCCAGCACTGAGGCCGGGGACGGCAATCAGCCCCAGCATTTT	CASTEAGDGNQPQHF
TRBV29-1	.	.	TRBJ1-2	TGCAGCGTCAAACAGGGAGGGGGTGGCTACACCTTC	CSVKQGGGGYTF
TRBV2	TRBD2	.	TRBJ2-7	TGTGCCAGCAGTGAAGAGAGGACTAGCTCCGAGCAGTACTTC	CASSEERTSSEQYF
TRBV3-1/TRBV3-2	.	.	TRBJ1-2	TGTGCCAGCAGCCAAGGAACAGGGACGGACTATGGCTACACCTTC	CASSQGTGTDYGYTF
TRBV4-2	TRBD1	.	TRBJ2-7	TGTGCCAGCAGCTCGGGGACAGGGGGGCGCGAGCAGTACTTC	CASSSGTGGREQYF
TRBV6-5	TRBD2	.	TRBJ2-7	TGTGCCAGCAGTTACTCATGGACTAGCGCTTACGAGCAGTACTTC	CASSYSWTSAYEQYF
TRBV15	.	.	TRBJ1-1	TGTGCCACCGGGATGGGGAACACTGAAGCTTTCTTT	CATGMGNTEAFF
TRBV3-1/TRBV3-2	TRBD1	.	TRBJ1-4	TGTGCCAGCAGAGGGACAGTGGGAAAACTGTTTTTT	CASRGTVGKLFF
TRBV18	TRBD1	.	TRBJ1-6	TGTGCCAGCTCACCGCCCCGGGACAGGGGGCTTGGGTCACCCCTCCACTTT	CASSPPRDRGLGSPLHF